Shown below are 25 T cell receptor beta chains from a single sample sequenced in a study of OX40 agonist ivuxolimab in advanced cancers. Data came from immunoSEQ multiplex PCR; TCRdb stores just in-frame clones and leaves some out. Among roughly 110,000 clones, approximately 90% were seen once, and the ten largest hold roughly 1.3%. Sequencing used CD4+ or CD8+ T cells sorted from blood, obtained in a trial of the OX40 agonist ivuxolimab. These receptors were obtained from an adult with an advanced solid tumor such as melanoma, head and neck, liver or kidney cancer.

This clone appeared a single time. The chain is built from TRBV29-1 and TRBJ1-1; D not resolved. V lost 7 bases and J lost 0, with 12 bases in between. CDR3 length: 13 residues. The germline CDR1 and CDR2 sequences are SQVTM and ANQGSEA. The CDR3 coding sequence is TGCAGCGCTTCCCGGACGGTGAACACTGAAGCTTTCTTT. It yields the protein CSASRTVNTEAFF.

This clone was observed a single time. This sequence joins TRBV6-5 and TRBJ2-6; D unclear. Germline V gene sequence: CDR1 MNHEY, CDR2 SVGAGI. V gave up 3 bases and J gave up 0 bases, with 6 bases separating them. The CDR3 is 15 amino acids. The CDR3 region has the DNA TGTGCCAGCAGTTATAAAGACTCTGGGGCCAACGTCCTGACTTTC. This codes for CASSYKDSGANVLTF.

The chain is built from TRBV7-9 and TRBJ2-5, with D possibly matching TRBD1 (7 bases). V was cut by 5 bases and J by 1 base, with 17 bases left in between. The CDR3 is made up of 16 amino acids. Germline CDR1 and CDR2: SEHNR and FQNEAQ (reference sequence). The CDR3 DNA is TGTGCCAGCAGCCCCGGTGCGCAGGGGGGCCAAGAGACCCAGTACTTC. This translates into CASSPGAQGGQETQYF.

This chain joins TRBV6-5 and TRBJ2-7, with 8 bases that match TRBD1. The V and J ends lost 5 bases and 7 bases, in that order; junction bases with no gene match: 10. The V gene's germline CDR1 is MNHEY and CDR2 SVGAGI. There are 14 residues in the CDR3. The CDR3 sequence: CASSTLQGAEEQYF. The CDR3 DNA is TGTGCCAGCAGTACCTTGCAGGGGGCGGAAGAGCAGTACTTC.

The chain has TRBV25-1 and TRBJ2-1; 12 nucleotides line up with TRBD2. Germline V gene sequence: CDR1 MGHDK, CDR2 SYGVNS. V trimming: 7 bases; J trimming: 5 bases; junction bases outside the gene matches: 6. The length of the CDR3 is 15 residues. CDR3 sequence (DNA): TGTGCCAGCACCCCTCGACTAGCGGGAGACAATGAGCAGTTCTTC. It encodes CASTPRLAGDNEQFF.

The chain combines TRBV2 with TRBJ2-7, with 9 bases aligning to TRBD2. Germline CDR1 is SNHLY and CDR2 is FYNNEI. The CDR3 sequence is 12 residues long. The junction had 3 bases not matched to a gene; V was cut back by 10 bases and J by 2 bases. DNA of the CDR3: TGTGCCACACAGCGGGGGGCCTACGAGCAGTACTTC. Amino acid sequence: CATQRGAYEQYF.

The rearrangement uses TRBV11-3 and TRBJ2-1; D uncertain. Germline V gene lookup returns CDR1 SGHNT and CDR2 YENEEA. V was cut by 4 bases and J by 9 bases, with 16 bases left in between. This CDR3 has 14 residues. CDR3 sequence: CASSWPGSWPEQFF. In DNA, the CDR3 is TGTGCCAGCAGCTGGCCCGGTTCGTGGCCTGAGCAGTTCTTC.

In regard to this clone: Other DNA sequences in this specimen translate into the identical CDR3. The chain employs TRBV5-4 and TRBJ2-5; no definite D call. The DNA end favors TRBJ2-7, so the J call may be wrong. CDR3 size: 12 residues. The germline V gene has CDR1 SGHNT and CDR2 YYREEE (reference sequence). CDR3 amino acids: CASSSDGYEQYF. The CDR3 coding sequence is TGTGCCAGCAGCTCGGATGGATACGAGCAGTACTTC.

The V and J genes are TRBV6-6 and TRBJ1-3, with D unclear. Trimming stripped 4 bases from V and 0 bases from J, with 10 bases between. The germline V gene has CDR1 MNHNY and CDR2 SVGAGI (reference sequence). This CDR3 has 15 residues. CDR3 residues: CASSSNRDSGNTIYF. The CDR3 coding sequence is TGTGCCAGCAGTTCCAACAGAGACTCTGGAAACACCATATATTTT.

CDR3: CASSLHTDTQYF. As DNA, the CDR3 is TGTGCCAGCAGTCTCCACACAGATACGCAGTATTTT. This rearrangement joins TRBV6-4 to TRBJ2-3, with D unclear. Germline CDR1 is MRHNA and CDR2 is SNTAGT. Trimming stripped 5 bases from V and 2 bases from J, with 5 bases between. The CDR3 loop spans 12 amino acids.

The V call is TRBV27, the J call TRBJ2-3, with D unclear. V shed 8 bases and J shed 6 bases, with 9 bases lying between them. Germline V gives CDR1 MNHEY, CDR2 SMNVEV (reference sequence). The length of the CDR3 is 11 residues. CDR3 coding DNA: TGTGCCAGCCTTGCTAGGGATACGCAGTATTTT. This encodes CASLARDTQYF.

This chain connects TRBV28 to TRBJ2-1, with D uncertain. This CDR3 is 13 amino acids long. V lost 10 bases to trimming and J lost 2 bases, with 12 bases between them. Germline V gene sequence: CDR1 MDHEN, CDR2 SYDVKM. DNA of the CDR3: TGTGCCACCACTCGGGCGGCCTACAATGAGCAGTTCTTC. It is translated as CATTRAAYNEQFF. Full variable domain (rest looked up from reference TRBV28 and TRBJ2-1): DVKVTQSSRYLVKRTGEKVFLECVQDMDHENMFWYRQDPGLGLRLIYFSYDVKMKEKGDIPEGYSVSREKKERFSLILESASTNQTSMYLCATTRAAYNEQFFGPGTRLTVL.

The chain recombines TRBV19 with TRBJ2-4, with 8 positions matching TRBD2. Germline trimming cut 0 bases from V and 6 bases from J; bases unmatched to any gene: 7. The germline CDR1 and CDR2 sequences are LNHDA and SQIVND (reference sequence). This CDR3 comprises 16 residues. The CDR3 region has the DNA TGTGCCAGTAGTATAGATTCGACTAGCGCAGGAAACATTCAGTACTTC. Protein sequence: CASSIDSTSAGNIQYF.

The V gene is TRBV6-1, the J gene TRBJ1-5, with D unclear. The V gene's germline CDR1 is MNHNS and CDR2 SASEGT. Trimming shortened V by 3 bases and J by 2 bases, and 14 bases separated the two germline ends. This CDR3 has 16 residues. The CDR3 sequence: CASSEDGVFGNQPQHF. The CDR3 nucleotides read TGTGCCAGCAGTGAGGATGGGGTGTTCGGCAATCAGCCCCAGCATTTT.

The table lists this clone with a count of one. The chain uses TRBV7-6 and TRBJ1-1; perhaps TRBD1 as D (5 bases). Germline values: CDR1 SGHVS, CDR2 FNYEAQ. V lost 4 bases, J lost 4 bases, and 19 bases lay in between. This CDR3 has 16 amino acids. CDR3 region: CASSSSGSGPFTEAFF. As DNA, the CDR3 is TGTGCCAGCAGCTCTAGCGGATCAGGGCCCTTCACTGAAGCTTTCTTT.

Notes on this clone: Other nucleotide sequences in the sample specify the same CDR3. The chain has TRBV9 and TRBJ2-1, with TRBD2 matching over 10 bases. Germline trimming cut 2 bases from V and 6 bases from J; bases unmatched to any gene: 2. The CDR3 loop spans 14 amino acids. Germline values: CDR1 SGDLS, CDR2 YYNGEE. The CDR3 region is CASSVPSGSNEQFF. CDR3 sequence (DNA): TGTGCCAGCAGCGTCCCTAGCGGGAGCAATGAGCAGTTCTTC.

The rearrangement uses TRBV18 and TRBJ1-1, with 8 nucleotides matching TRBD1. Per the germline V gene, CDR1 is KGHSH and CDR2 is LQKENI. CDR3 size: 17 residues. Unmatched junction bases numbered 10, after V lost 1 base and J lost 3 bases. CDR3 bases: TGTGCCAGCTCACCACGGGGGACAGGTGGCCAGGACACTGAAGCTTTCTTT. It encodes CASSPRGTGGQDTEAFF.

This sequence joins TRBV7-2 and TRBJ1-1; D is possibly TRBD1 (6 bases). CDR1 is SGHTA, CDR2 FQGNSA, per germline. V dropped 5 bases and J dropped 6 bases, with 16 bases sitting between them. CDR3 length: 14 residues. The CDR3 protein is CASSPLQGRSEAFF. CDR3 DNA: TGTGCCAGCAGCCCCCTGCAGGGGAGGTCTGAAGCTTTCTTT. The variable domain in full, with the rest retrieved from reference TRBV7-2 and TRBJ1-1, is GAGVSQSPSNKVTEKGKDVELRCDPISGHTALYWYRQSLGQGLEFLIYFQGNSAPDKSGLPSDRFSAERTGGSVSTLTIQRTQQEDSAVYLCASSPLQGRSEAFFGQGTRLTVV.

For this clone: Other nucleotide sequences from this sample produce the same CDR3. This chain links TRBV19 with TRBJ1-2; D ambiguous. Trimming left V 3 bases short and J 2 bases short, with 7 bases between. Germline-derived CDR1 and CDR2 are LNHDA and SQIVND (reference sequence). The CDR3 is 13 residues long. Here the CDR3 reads CASSIGRNYGYTF. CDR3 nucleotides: TGTGCCAGTAGTATCGGGCGGAACTATGGCTACACCTTC.

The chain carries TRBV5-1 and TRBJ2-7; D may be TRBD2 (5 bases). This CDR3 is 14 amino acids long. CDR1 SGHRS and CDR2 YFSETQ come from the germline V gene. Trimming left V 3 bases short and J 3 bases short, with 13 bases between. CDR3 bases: TGCGCCAGCAGCTCCGGACTGGAAAACTACGAGCAGTACTTC. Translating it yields CASSSGLENYEQYF. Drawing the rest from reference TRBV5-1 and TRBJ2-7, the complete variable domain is KAGVTQTPRYLIKTRGQQVTLSCSPISGHRSVSWYQQTPGQGLQFLFEYFSETQRNKGNFPGRFSGRQFSNSRSEMNVSTLELGDSALYLCASSSGLENYEQYFGPGTRLTVT.

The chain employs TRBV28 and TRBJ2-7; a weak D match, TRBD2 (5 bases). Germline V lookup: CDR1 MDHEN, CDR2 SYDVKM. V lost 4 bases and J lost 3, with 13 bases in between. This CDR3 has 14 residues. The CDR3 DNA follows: TGTGCCAGCAGTTCCAATAGCGTAAACTACGAGCAGTACTTC. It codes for CASSSNSVNYEQYF.

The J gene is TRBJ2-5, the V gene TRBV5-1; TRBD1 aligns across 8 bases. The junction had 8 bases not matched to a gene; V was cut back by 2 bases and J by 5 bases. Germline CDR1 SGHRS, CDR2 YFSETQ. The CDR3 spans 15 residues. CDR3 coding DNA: TGCGCCAGCAGCTTTTACAGGGGGTGGAGGGAGACCCAGTACTTC. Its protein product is CASSFYRGWRETQYF.

CDR3 sequence: CASSEQGATDEAFF. In DNA form, the CDR3 reads TGCGCCAGCAGCGAACAGGGGGCGACCGATGAAGCTTTCTTT. The V call is TRBV5-1, the J call TRBJ1-1; 9 nucleotides match TRBD1. This CDR3 is 14 amino acids long. V shed 4 bases and J 7 bases; nucleotides not matched to a gene: 8. Germline V gene sequence: CDR1 SGHRS, CDR2 YFSETQ.

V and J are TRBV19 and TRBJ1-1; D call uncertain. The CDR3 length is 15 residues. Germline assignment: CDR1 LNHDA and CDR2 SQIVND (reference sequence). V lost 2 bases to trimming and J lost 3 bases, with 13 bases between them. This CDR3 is CASSIRAEPYTEAFF. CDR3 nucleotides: TGTGCCAGTAGTATACGAGCAGAGCCTTACACTGAAGCTTTCTTT.

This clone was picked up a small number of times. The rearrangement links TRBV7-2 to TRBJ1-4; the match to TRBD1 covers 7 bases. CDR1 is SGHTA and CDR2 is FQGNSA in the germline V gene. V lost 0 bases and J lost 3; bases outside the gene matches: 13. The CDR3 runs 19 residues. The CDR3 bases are TGTGCCAGCAGCTTAGCAGAGCAGGGGGAATTGTTAGCTAATGAAAAACTGTTTTTT. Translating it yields CASSLAEQGELLANEKLFF.